These 27 T cell receptor beta chains were sequenced from one sample in a study of shared clonotypes between healthy human individuals. TCRdb's copy holds only in-frame clones and misses some; the assay was immunoSEQ multiplex PCR. Of around 1,900,000 clones in the sample, just under 95% were seen once. CD45RO negativity and positive selection for CCR7 defined naive CD8 cells, a population that excluded terminally differentiated effector memory CD45RA+ cells. Sequences were obtained from naive CD8+ T cells from PBMCs. All receptors derive from a man between 18 and 29 years old in good health. Some clones in this sample may be carry-over from other donors' samples.

This sequence joins TRBV4-3 and TRBJ2-2; tentative D call: TRBD1 (5 bases). The V and J ends lost 4 bases and 0 bases respectively, with 9 bases between them. The CDR3 totals 15 residues. Germline V gene lookup returns CDR1 LGHNA and CDR2 YSLEER. The CDR3 coding sequence is TGCGCCAGCAGCCCGGGCAGGGCGAACACCGGGGAGCTGTTTTTT. It encodes CASSPGRANTGELFF.

This clone came up once. The chain employs TRBV7-6 and TRBJ2-5, with 7 bases lining up with TRBD2. The V gene end was trimmed by 2 bases and the J gene end by 2 bases; junction bases not matched to a gene: 2. CDR3 length: 14 amino acids. CDR1 and CDR2 (germline): SGHVS, FNYEAQ. The CDR3 DNA sequence: TGTGCCAGCAGCTTACTAGCGGTACAAGAGACCCAGTACTTC. Protein sequence: CASSLLAVQETQYF.

The DNA for the CDR3 is TGTGCCAGCAGCGTGGGGTCCATCAACTACGAGCAGTACTTC. Its translation: CASSVGSINYEQYF. The chain carries TRBV5-5 and TRBJ2-7; D not certain. Germline CDR1 SGHKS, CDR2 YYEKEE (reference sequence). This CDR3 is built from 14 residues. V lost 4 bases and J 3 bases, leaving 14 bases between the germline ends.

This clone was counted only a few times. The same CDR3 is also encoded by other DNA sequences in this sample. V usage is TRBV7-9 and J usage is TRBJ2-1; D is uncertain. The CDR3 has 13 amino acids. Trimming removed 1 base at V and 4 bases at J, with 5 bases between. CDR1 and CDR2 from the germline V gene are SEHNR and FQNEAQ (reference sequence). The CDR3 DNA follows: TGTGCCAGCAGCTTAGTCCCGTACAATGAGCAGTTCTTC. As protein: CASSLVPYNEQFF.

The rearrangement links TRBV6-5 to TRBJ2-1; 9 bases are shared with TRBD1. V lost 6 bases, J lost 3 bases, and 6 bases stayed unmatched. The V gene's germline CDR1 is MNHEY and CDR2 SVGAGI. This CDR3 spans 15 amino acids. The CDR3 sequence: CASRPGQGFYNEQFF. For the CDR3, the DNA is TGTGCCAGCAGACCCGGACAGGGGTTCTACAATGAGCAGTTCTTC.

This CDR3 reads CASSLVPSGPLGELFF. CDR3 nucleotides: TGCGCCAGCAGCTTGGTTCCTAGCGGGCCCCTCGGGGAGCTGTTTTTT. The chain joins TRBV5-1 to TRBJ2-2; 8 positions agree with TRBD2. CDR1 SGHRS and CDR2 YFSETQ come from the germline V gene. With V trimmed by 0 bases and J by 7 bases, 8 bases remained unmatched. CDR3 size: 16 residues.

The chain uses TRBV29-1 and TRBJ2-3; 12 nucleotides agree with TRBD1. From germline, CDR1 is SQVTM and CDR2 ANQGSEA. The CDR3 extends over 13 amino acids. The V and J ends lost 8 bases and 5 bases, in that order; junction bases with no gene match: 5. CDR3 amino acids: CSLGQGAIDTQYF. CDR3 DNA: TGCAGCCTGGGACAGGGGGCAATAGATACGCAGTATTTT.

The gene calls are TRBV25-1 and TRBJ2-7; D is uncertain. This CDR3 has 12 amino acids. Trimming took 6 bases from V and 3 from J, leaving 9 bases between them. Germline CDR1 is MGHDK and CDR2 is SYGVNS. The CDR3 region is CASSSSYYEQYF. CDR3 nucleotide sequence: TGTGCCAGCAGCTCTTCTTACTACGAGCAGTACTTC.

The chain has TRBV10-1 and TRBJ2-1, with D perhaps matching TRBD2 (5 bases). CDR3 size: 14 residues. The V end lost 2 bases, the J end lost 3 bases, and 8 bases lay between the germline ends. Germline-derived CDR1 and CDR2 are WNHNN and SYGVQD (reference sequence). The DNA for the CDR3 is TGCGCCAGCAGTGAGACTAGAGGCTACAATGAGCAGTTCTTC. Its protein is CASSETRGYNEQFF.

This sequence joins TRBV28 and TRBJ2-1; 13 bases are shared with TRBD2. This CDR3 has 18 amino acids. V was pared by 2 bases and J by 5 bases, with 9 bases of the junction left unmatched. The germline CDR1 and CDR2 sequences are MDHEN and SYDVKM. CDR3 residues: CASSLRLGGTSGNNEQFF. CDR3 bases: TGTGCCAGCAGTTTAAGATTAGGGGGGACTAGCGGGAACAATGAGCAGTTCTTC.

A remark on this clone: The same CDR3 arises from other DNA sequences in this sample as well. CDR3 amino acids: CASSLVRGEAFF. For the CDR3, the DNA is TGTGCCAGCAGCTTGGTAAGGGGTGAAGCTTTCTTT. The chain carries TRBV5-6 and TRBJ1-1, with D possibly TRBD1 on 5 matching bases. This CDR3 is 12 amino acids long. Germline CDR1 is SGHDT and CDR2 is YYEEEE. Trimming removed 0 bases from V and 7 bases from J, with 7 bases in between. The whole variable domain, remainder taken from reference TRBV5-6 and TRBJ1-1, is DAGVTQSPTHLIKTRGQQVTLRCSPKSGHDTVSWYQQALGQGPQFIFQYYEEEERQRGNFPDRFSGHQFPNYSSELNVNALLLGDSALYLCASSLVRGEAFFGQGTRLTVV.

The chain carries TRBV18 and TRBJ1-1; maybe TRBD1 (6 bases). Germline V gene sequence: CDR1 KGHSH, CDR2 LQKENI. V was trimmed by 3 bases and J by 3 bases, leaving 11 bases between them. The CDR3 has 14 amino acids. Written as DNA, the CDR3 is TGTGCCAGCTCACCCGACAGGATGGACACTGAAGCTTTCTTT. Protein sequence: CASSPDRMDTEAFF.

The V and J genes are TRBV28 and TRBJ2-5; the D gene could be TRBD1 or TRBD2 (6 bases each). The CDR3 is made up of 16 amino acids. Deletions cut 3 bases from V and 5 bases from J, with 19 bases between. The V gene's germline CDR1 is MDHEN and CDR2 SYDVKM. CDR3 in DNA: TGTGCCAGCAGTTTTAGGTCCGGGGGCGCGGAGGAGACCCAGTACTTC. Its translation is CASSFRSGGAEETQYF.

This chain uses TRBV27 with TRBJ2-3; 14 nucleotides match TRBD2. The ends lost 5 bases at V and 5 bases at J; junction bases unmatched: 6. This CDR3 region has 16 residues. In germline, CDR1 is MNHEY, CDR2 SMNVEV (reference sequence). CDR3 region: CASSKPGLAGVDTQYF. CDR3 coding DNA: TGTGCCAGCAGTAAACCGGGACTAGCGGGAGTAGATACGCAGTATTTT.

The chain couples TRBV5-6 to TRBJ2-1; D is perhaps TRBD2 (5 bases). Germline V gene sequence: CDR1 SGHDT, CDR2 YYEEEE. The CDR3 covers 14 residues. V lost 3 bases to trimming and J lost 1 base, with 8 bases between them. As DNA, the CDR3 is TGTGCCAGCAGCTATGCGGGTTCCTACAATGAGCAGTTCTTC. Translated, it gives CASSYAGSYNEQFF. Supplemented by reference TRBV5-6 and TRBJ2-1, the full variable domain reads DAGVTQSPTHLIKTRGQQVTLRCSPKSGHDTVSWYQQALGQGPQFIFQYYEEEERQRGNFPDRFSGHQFPNYSSELNVNALLLGDSALYLCASSYAGSYNEQFFGPGTRLTVL.

Concerning this clone: The junction and the germline gene differ at one end; a read error may be behind it. J is TRBJ1-3 and V is TRBV4-2; D not certain. The CDR3 consists of 12 residues. Germline V gene sequence: CDR1 LGHNA, CDR2 YNFKEQ. In DNA form, the CDR3 reads TGTGCCAGCGGCCAGTTTGGAAACACCATATATTTT. It yields the protein CASGQFGNTIYF.

This clone was seen once. The chain recombines TRBV2 with TRBJ2-7; D may be TRBD2 (6 bases). Germline V gene sequence: CDR1 SNHLY, CDR2 FYNNEI. V dropped 3 bases and J dropped 2 bases, with 8 bases sitting between them. This CDR3 spans 13 amino acids. The DNA for the CDR3 is TGTGCCAGCAGTGAGCCGGGAGCCTACGAGCAGTACTTC. It codes for CASSEPGAYEQYF.

This clone appeared once. CDR3 nucleotide sequence: TGTGCCAGCAGAGGGGGGGCGAACCACGAGCAGTACTTC. This gives the protein CASRGGANHEQYF. V and J are TRBV6-5 and TRBJ2-7, with D tentatively TRBD2 (7 bases). The CDR3 is 13 amino acids. Germline V CDR1 and CDR2: MNHEY, SVGAGI. V lost 6 bases and J lost 5, with 14 bases in between.

J is TRBJ2-5 and V is TRBV4-2; TRBD2 aligns across 11 bases. The CDR3 is 18 amino acids. Looked up from germline, CDR1 is LGHNA and CDR2 is YNFKEQ. With 4 bases clipped from V and 2 bases from J, the junction kept 12 bases outside the gene matches. In DNA form, the CDR3 reads TGTGCCAGCAGCCCAAGGACTAGCGGGTACTCCTCACAAGAGACCCAGTACTTC. Translation: CASSPRTSGYSSQETQYF.

The V gene is TRBV28, the J gene TRBJ2-7; the match to TRBD1 covers 7 bases. V lost 6 bases, J lost 3 bases, and 14 bases stayed unmatched. This CDR3 is built from 16 residues. Per the germline V gene, CDR1 is MDHEN and CDR2 is SYDVKM. CDR3 residues: CASSTSLAGGVYEQYF. The CDR3 DNA follows: TGTGCCAGCAGCACCTCCCTGGCAGGGGGTGTCTACGAGCAGTACTTC.

The rearrangement links TRBV5-1 to TRBJ2-3; D not certain. Trimming pared 0 bases from V and 5 bases from J, leaving 10 bases between. The CDR3 is 14 residues long. Looked up from germline, CDR1 is SGHRS and CDR2 is YFSETQ. CDR3: CASSLGQPIDTQYF. DNA for the CDR3: TGCGCCAGCAGCTTGGGGCAACCGATAGATACGCAGTATTTT. Full variable domain (missing parts from reference TRBV5-1 and TRBJ2-3): KAGVTQTPRYLIKTRGQQVTLSCSPISGHRSVSWYQQTPGQGLQFLFEYFSETQRNKGNFPGRFSGRQFSNSRSEMNVSTLELGDSALYLCASSLGQPIDTQYFGPGTRLTVL.

V gene TRBV7-6 combines with J gene TRBJ2-1, with D perhaps matching TRBD1 or TRBD2 (6 bases each). This CDR3 has 16 residues. Trimming stripped 5 bases from V and 4 bases from J, with 18 bases between. The V gene's germline CDR1 is SGHVS and CDR2 FNYEAQ. CDR3 sequence reads: CASSPSGGPLYNEQFF. In DNA form, the CDR3 reads TGTGCCAGCAGCCCCAGTGGGGGGCCTTTATACAATGAGCAGTTCTTC.

V gene TRBV28 combines with J gene TRBJ1-3; D is possibly TRBD1 (6 bases). Trimming took off 2 bases at V and 0 bases at J, with 14 bases between the two ends. This CDR3 is 17 amino acids long. CDR1 is MDHEN and CDR2 is SYDVKM in the germline V gene. CDR3 bases: TGTGCCAGCAGTTTACCCGACAGGCTATCCTCTGGAAACACCATATATTTT. This gives the protein CASSLPDRLSSGNTIYF.

The gene calls are TRBV27 and TRBJ2-7, with TRBD1 matching 9 bases. CDR3 size: 14 residues. Germline trimming cut 3 bases from V and 6 bases from J; bases unmatched to any gene: 6. Germline V gene lookup returns CDR1 MNHEY and CDR2 SMNVEV (reference sequence). CDR3 in DNA: TGTGCCAGCAGTTTCAGCGGACAGGGGAGCGAGCAGTACTTC. Protein: CASSFSGQGSEQYF.

The chain carries TRBV7-9 and TRBJ1-4, with TRBD1 matching over 8 bases. The germline CDR1 and CDR2 sequences are SEHNR and FQNEAQ (reference sequence). Trimming took 7 bases from V and 3 from J; bases not matched to a gene: 13. The CDR3 covers 17 residues. The CDR3 DNA reads as TGTGCCAGCACCACCCTGGGCAGGGGGCCTTCTAATGAAAAACTGTTTTTT. Amino acids: CASTTLGRGPSNEKLFF.

V usage is TRBV27 and J usage is TRBJ1-2, with D maybe TRBD1 (5 bases). Germline CDR1 is MNHEY and CDR2 is SMNVEV (reference sequence). The length of the CDR3 is 15 residues. The V end was cut by 8 bases, the J end by 4 bases, with 20 bases between. CDR3 region: CASGALNEGLYGYTF. The CDR3 nucleotides are TGTGCCAGCGGCGCCCTTAATGAGGGACTCTATGGCTACACCTTC.

The chain couples TRBV14 to TRBJ2-5; D is unclear. This CDR3 contains 14 residues. V lost 1 base and J lost 5, with 11 bases in between. Looked up from germline, CDR1 is SGHDN and CDR2 is FVKESK. The CDR3 here is CASSQVSGYETQYF. The CDR3, as DNA: TGTGCCAGCAGCCAAGTCTCCGGGTATGAGACCCAGTACTTC. Complete variable domain (other parts from reference TRBV14 and TRBJ2-5): EAGVTQFPSHSVIEKGQTVTLRCDPISGHDNLYWYRRVMGKEIKFLLHFVKESKQDESGMPNNRFLAERTGGTYSTLKVQPAELEDSGVYFCASSQVSGYETQYFGPGTRLLVL.